This TCR gamma chain came from a study of γδ T cells in repeated Plasmodium falciparum infection listed by TCRdb under 2021. As for the study more broadly: The natural-infection arm enrolled Malian children exposed to intense seasonal malaria transmission and compared the Malian children with Australian children matched for age and gender. Malian gammadelta TCR repertoires were analysed cross-sectionally in periods with no transmission and longitudinally across episodes of acute febrile malaria. Four controlled human malaria infections were administered to five malaria-naive U.S. adults over about 630 days by bites from P. falciparum NF54-infected Anopheles stephensi mosquitoes. The study examined how repeated Plasmodium falciparum infection shapes the human gammadelta T cell repertoire, using natural infection in Mali and controlled human malaria infection. Controlled-infection subjects were sampled at baseline, immediately before selected infections, and 21 days after each infection.

V is pruned by 0 bases and J by 3 bases, leaving 5 bases of the junction without a gene match. The CDR3 measures 14 amino acids from cysteine to phenylalanine. The entry retains the CDR3 DNA only, 42 bases that are in frame from base 1. The germline V gene (reference sequence) provides CDR1 GITISATS and CDR2 ISYDGTV. This clone appeared many times. Its antigen specificity is not known. Per-nucleotide qualities are absent, and no much larger clonotype sits a single base away. Vgamma9/Vdelta2+ and Vdelta2-negative gammadelta T cell populations were flow-sorted from peripheral blood mononuclear cells for bulk TCR repertoire analysis. Beyond this particular receptor, the publication reports: Generalizability was limited because the Malian cohort was drawn from a small rural village of predominantly one ethnic group. Across time and infection, the Vgamma9/Vdelta2+ TCR repertoires showed a highly stable polyclonal makeup, with many TCRgamma sequences overlapping between individuals. The controlled-infection cohort was small, limiting analysis of inter-individual variability in gammadelta T cell responses. Repeated controlled infections appeared to drive waves of new clonotype selection in Vdelta2-negative, largely Vdelta1+, gammadelta TCR repertoires. Vdelta2-negative gammadelta TCR repertoires from Malian children appeared more clonally expanded, less diverse and less shared than those of Australian children.

The method was multiplex PCR. The run used an Illumina MiSeq. Every sorted gammadelta T cell sample had both its TCR gamma (TRG) and TCR delta (TRD) chains sequenced. The published analysis was carried out like this. Clonotype tree plots, accumulated frequency of the top 20 clonotypes, diversity index (DI) and D75 metrics were included in the repertoire analyses. For TCRdb, the public reads were processed anew by CATT, and duplicate DNA sequences were folded into one row. The V and J calls and clone size come from TCRdb's table, not from the authors' own analysis. This sample holds approximately 26,000 gamma-chain clones; 3% were observed only once. The ten largest clones add up to 30% to 35% of the sample.

This receptor was taken from a pool of human donors (malaria-infected and uninfected, not separated). The sequenced sample was gamma-delta T cells from blood. The sequence is built from TRGV9 and TRGJ1 or TRGJ2. The CDR3 region: CALWEVPPYYKKLF. The nucleotides are TGTGCCTTGTGGGAGGTGCCACCTTATTATAAGAAACTCTTT.